This T cell receptor (beta chain) was obtained from a study of metastatic and nonmetastatic thyroid tumors. In the study overall: Comparison of repertoires was carried out across blood and tumor or nodule tissue from malignant and benign thyroid patients.

In the case of this clone: Its antigen is unknown.

The authors' processing: The study built a papillary thyroid cancer distant-metastasis classifier from CDR3 differences across clinicopathological groups. Using MiXCR, TCRdb re-called clones from the PCR reads. These V and J calls are TCRdb output, not the study's own analysis. The table lists about 20,000 clones, more than 20% of them singletons. Study conclusions and caveats: Compared with benign nodules, malignant thyroid tumors were reported to have significantly higher TCR beta diversity in both blood and tumor.

Among the patients, none had received any treatment before thyroid surgery. CDR3 size: 13 residues. V gave up 4 bases and J gave up 4 bases; unmatched junction bases: 3. CDR1 is SNHLY and CDR2 is FYNNEI in the germline V gene. The TCR comes from a male donor with papillary thyroid cancer or a benign thyroid nodule (not recorded which). Some clones in this sample may be carry-over from other donors' samples. The sequencing sample was made of blood. The chain links TRBV2 to TRBJ2-7; 8 bases agree with TRBD2. The CDR3: CASSAGTSYEQYF. CDR3 in DNA: TGTGCCAGCAGTGCCGGGACTAGTTACGAGCAGTACTTC.